This entry lists 12 T cell receptor beta chains sequenced from one sample in a study of Tregs in tolerant kidney transplant recipients. TCRdb's table, derived via immunoSEQ multiplex PCR, lists solely in-frame clones and lacks some. The data hold approximately 99,000 clones, with around 90% observed a single time. The source material was CD4+ T cells from blood, sampled before the transplant. The receptors shown here come from a human donor who received a combined kidney and bone marrow transplant.

The V and J genes are TRBV6-1 and TRBJ1-2, with 8 nucleotides matching TRBD1. CDR1 is MNHNS and CDR2 is SASEGT in the germline V gene. V trimming: 6 bases; J trimming: 2 bases; junction bases outside the gene matches: 8. The CDR3 covers 15 residues. The CDR3, as DNA: TGTGCCAGCAGGCCAAAGGACAGGGCAAACTATGGCTACACCTTC. Protein product: CASRPKDRANYGYTF.

This clone was recorded only once. Germline and junction disagree at one end, which may indicate a read error. The V and J genes are TRBV30 and TRBJ2-2, with TRBD2 matching 8 bases. Germline CDR1 and CDR2: GTSNPN and SVGIG (reference sequence). The CDR3 consists of 12 residues. The CDR3 nucleotides read TGCGCGGCGGGAGGGAACACCGGGGAGCTGTTTTTT. Translated: CAAGGNTGELFF.

The rearrangement uses TRBV29-1 and TRBJ2-3, with 14 bases lining up with TRBD2. Trimming at V came to 4 bases and at J to 1 base, leaving 4 bases not matched to a gene. Germline lookup yields CDR1 SQVTM and CDR2 ANQGSEA. The CDR3 length is 16 residues. CDR3 region: CSVVRGLAGGTDTQYF. CDR3 DNA sequence: TGCAGCGTTGTTAGGGGACTAGCGGGAGGCACAGATACGCAGTATTTT.

The chain is built from TRBV28 and TRBJ2-3; tentatively, D is TRBD2 (5 bases). This CDR3 is built from 13 residues. Germline V gene data show CDR1 as MDHEN and CDR2 as SYDVKM. V dropped 3 bases and J dropped 5 bases, with 9 bases sitting between them. CDR3 residues: CASSFEGQDTQYF. The CDR3 nucleotides read TGTGCCAGCAGTTTTGAGGGTCAAGATACGCAGTATTTT.

The gene calls are TRBV25-1 and TRBJ2-1; the D gene is possibly TRBD1 (6 bases). This CDR3 is built from 15 residues. CDR1 is MGHDK, CDR2 SYGVNS, per germline. Between the trimmed V and J ends, which lost 2 bases and 12 bases, there was a span of 20 bases. The CDR3 nucleotides read TGTGCCAGCAGTGAAATTGCCGTCCCCATAGGGGGGCAGTTCTTC. This sequence encodes CASSEIAVPIGGQFF.

The genes are TRBV28 and TRBJ1-4, with 7 positions matching TRBD1. V gave up 3 bases and J gave up 8 bases; unmatched junction bases: 9. The germline gives CDR1 MDHEN, CDR2 SYDVKM. The CDR3 is made up of 15 amino acids. CDR3 sequence: CASSFYEGAGEKLFF. DNA for the CDR3: TGTGCCAGCAGTTTCTATGAGGGGGCGGGAGAAAAACTGTTTTTT.

V gene TRBV5-1 combines with J gene TRBJ2-5; maybe TRBD1 (5 bases). CDR1 and CDR2 (germline): SGHRS, YFSETQ. Trimming left V 5 bases short and J 2 bases short, with 13 bases between. There are 14 residues in the CDR3. The CDR3 DNA reads as TGCGCCAGCAGTTCACAGGCCCTTCAAGAGACCCAGTACTTC. Translated: CASSSQALQETQYF.

The gene calls are TRBV5-5 and TRBJ1-2, with a weak D call TRBD1 (6 bases). V was cut by 1 base and J by 6 bases, with 19 bases left in between. The CDR3 length is 16 residues. Germline V gene data show CDR1 as SGHKS and CDR2 as YYEKEE (reference sequence). The CDR3 DNA reads as TGTGCCAGCAGCTTGCAGGGGACCCTAGTCATGGATGGCTACACCTTC. Amino acids: CASSLQGTLVMDGYTF.

CDR3 nucleotide sequence: TGTGCCAGCAGCTTGCGCGGGGAAGAGACCCAGTACTTC. This gives the protein CASSLRGEETQYF. The rearrangement links TRBV5-4 to TRBJ2-5; tentative D call: TRBD2 (6 bases). Germline V gene data show CDR1 as SGHNT and CDR2 as YYREEE (reference sequence). Trimming cost V 1 base and J 3 bases, with 7 bases left between them. The CDR3 runs 13 residues.

V and J are TRBV10-3 and TRBJ2-5, with 7 bases identical to TRBD2. Germline V gene lookup returns CDR1 ENHRY and CDR2 SYGVKD. Trimming cost V 3 bases and J 5 bases; bases outside gene matches: 9. The CDR3 extends over 15 amino acids. In DNA, the CDR3 is TGTGCCATCAGTGACTGGGGGGGTTCGGTGGAGACCCAGTACTTC. Translating it yields CAISDWGGSVETQYF.

The V gene is TRBV7-9, the J gene TRBJ2-1, with a possible D match to TRBD2 (6 bases). Deletions cut 5 bases from V and 4 bases from J, with 12 bases between. The germline CDR1 and CDR2 sequences are SEHNR and FQNEAQ (reference sequence). The CDR3 loop spans 14 amino acids. CDR3 residues: CASSPDAGYNEQFF. CDR3 DNA: TGTGCCAGCAGCCCCGACGCGGGGTACAATGAGCAGTTCTTC.

This sequence joins TRBV7-8 and TRBJ2-1, with 8 nucleotides matching TRBD2. Germline CDR1 SGHVS, CDR2 FQNEAQ. The CDR3 extends over 15 amino acids. Losses at the gene ends were 6 bases for V and 3 bases for J; bases not matched to a gene: 7. The CDR3 sequence: CASRPSGGNYNEQFF. The DNA for the CDR3 is TGTGCCAGCAGACCAAGCGGGGGCAACTACAATGAGCAGTTCTTC.